The rows below give T cell receptor beta chains drawn from one sample of a study of spatial heterogeneity in lung cancer. Using its own MiXCR run on the 5' RACE reads, TCRdb lists one record per CDR3 protein. This table has 20,000 to 25,000 distinct CDR3 sequences, under 5.5% appearing once. The specimen was lung tumor tissue, collected at surgery. The source of these receptors is a male donor with early-stage non-small cell lung cancer. CDR3s include the opening cysteine and the closing phenylalanine or tryptophan. D genes are given only for firm matches. A clone size is listed for some rows: how often the clone was seen (once, few, many), or a class if it is expanded.

TRBV6-1,16,many,TRBJ1-4,-,TGTGCCAGCAGTGAAGGGCAGGGGACAACTAATGAAAAACTGTTTTTT,CASSEGQGTTNEKLFF
TRBV6-5,14,many,TRBJ2-7,-,TGTGCCAGCAGAGGCCAGCGGTTCGACAGCGAGCAGTACTTC,CASRGQRFDSEQYF
TRBV24-1,16,many,TRBJ2-1,TRBD2,TGTGCCACCAGTGACCGTCGGGGGGGATCCTACAATGAGCAGTTCTTC,CATSDRRGGSYNEQFF
TRBV5-1,12,many,TRBJ2-7,-,TGCGCCAGCAGCTTTAACGGGGACGAGCAGTACTTC,CASSFNGDEQYF
TRBV12-3/TRBV12-4,14,many,TRBJ2-1,TRBD2,TGTGCCAGCAACGCGGGACTAGGCAACAATGAGCAGTTCTTC,CASNAGLGNNEQFF
TRBV9,16,many,TRBJ2-7,TRBD1,TGTGCCAGCAGCGTCTCTCTGGGACAGGGGATTAACGAGCAGTACTTC,CASSVSLGQGINEQYF
TRBV5-1,15,medium-sized,TRBJ2-3,-,TGCGCCAGCAGCTTCGGCGGGATGGGGGCAGATACGCAGTATTTT,CASSFGGMGADTQYF
TRBV28,19,many,TRBJ2-2,TRBD2,TGTGCCAGCCGGACTCCGGGACTAGCGGGGAGTCGGAACACCGGGGAGCTGTTTTTT,CASRTPGLAGSRNTGELFF
TRBV30,12,-,TRBJ2-5,-,TGTGCCTGGAGTCGTGGCGATGAGACCCAGTACTTC,CAWSRGDETQYF
TRBV7-2,16,many,TRBJ1-6,-,TGTGCCAGCAGCTTAGCTCGAACAGGGCCGGAATCACCCCTCCACTTT,CASSLARTGPESPLHF
TRBV28,14,few,TRBJ2-4,TRBD1,TGTGCCAGCAGTTTATACGGGACAGAAAACATTCAGTACTTC,CASSLYGTENIQYF
TRBV13,15,-,TRBJ1-6,-,TGTGCCAGCAGCTTAGTTGGGACGGCTACATCACCCCTCCACTTT,CASSLVGTATSPLHF
TRBV11-1,16,medium-sized,TRBJ2-5,TRBD2,TGTGCCAGCAGCCGGGGAAGACTAGCGGATCAAGAGACCCAGTACTTC,CASSRGRLADQETQYF
TRBV5-1,16,many,TRBJ2-5,TRBD2,TGCGCCAGCAGCTTGGCCATGACGGGGGGCCAAGAGACCCAGTACTTC,CASSLAMTGGQETQYF
TRBV6-6,16,many,TRBJ1-1,-,TGTGCCAGCAGTTCTCTGGGAGGGGCCCCGAACACTGAAGCTTTCTTT,CASSSLGGAPNTEAFF
TRBV5-5,12,many,TRBJ1-1,-,TGTGCCAGCAGACCTGACAGCCGCCAAGCTTTCTTT,CASRPDSRQAFF
TRBV5-6,14,many,TRBJ1-2,TRBD1,TGTGCCAGCAGTCCAGGGGGCGGTCTCTATGGCTACACCTTC,CASSPGGGLYGYTF
TRBV12-3/TRBV12-4,13,few,TRBJ2-4,TRBD1,TGTGCCAGCAGTCAAGACAGGGGGGTCATTCAGTACTTC,CASSQDRGVIQYF
TRBV29-1,14,-,TRBJ2-6,TRBD1,TGCAGCGCCGGAGACAGGGCTGGGGCCAACGTCCTGACTTTC,CSAGDRAGANVLTF
TRBV9,11,many,TRBJ2-1,-,TGTGCCAGCAGCGCGGAGAGGGAGCAGTTCTTC,CASSAEREQFF
TRBV7-9,13,many,TRBJ2-5,-,TGTGCCAGCAGCTTAGACAGCCAAGAGACCCAGTACTTC,CASSLDSQETQYF
TRBV7-9,15,many,TRBJ2-7,TRBD2,TGTGCCAGCAGCTCCGGGACTAGCGGGGTCAACGAGCAGTACTTC,CASSSGTSGVNEQYF
TRBV6-2/TRBV6-3,13,-,TRBJ2-7,-,TGTGCCAGCAGTTCGTGGACCCACTACGAGCAGTACTTC,CASSSWTHYEQYF
TRBV7-2,15,few,TRBJ2-5,TRBD1,TGTGCCAGCAGCCCACCCCCGACAGGGGTAGAGACCCAGTACTTC,CASSPPPTGVETQYF
TRBV28,13,-,TRBJ2-7,-,TGTGCCAGCAGTTTGGGTGTAGGCTACGAGCAGTACTTC,CASSLGVGYEQYF
TRBV12-3/TRBV12-4,14,few,TRBJ2-2,-,TGTGCCAGCAGACCTGGGACAAACACCGGGGAGCTGTTTTTT,CASRPGTNTGELFF
TRBV5-1,15,many,TRBJ1-6,-,TGCGCCAGCAGCTGGAGGGACACGAGTAATTCACCCCTCCACTTT,CASSWRDTSNSPLHF
TRBV20-1,15,many,TRBJ2-5,TRBD1,TGCAGTGCTAGAGGTGAAAAGGGGGCGCAAGGGACCCAGTACTTC,CSARGEKGAQGTQYF
TRBV28,14,many,TRBJ2-7,-,TGTGCCAGCTCTGGGACGACCCCCTCCTACGAGCAGTACTTC,CASSGTTPSYEQYF
TRBV10-3,12,many,TRBJ2-7,-,TGTGCCATCATGGGGGCAGGGAACGAGCAGTACTTC,CAIMGAGNEQYF
TRBV6-6,13,many,TRBJ1-5,-,TGTGCCAGCAGTTACAACACCCCTCGGCCCCAGCATTTT,CASSYNTPRPQHF
TRBV7-2,13,many,TRBJ2-5,-,TGTGCCAGCAGCCCCGGGGTGAGAGAGACCCAGTACTTC,CASSPGVRETQYF
TRBV14,14,many,TRBJ1-2,TRBD1,TGTGCCAGCAGCTTACTAACAGGGGGCGCCGGCTACACCTTC,CASSLLTGGAGYTF
TRBV28,14,many,TRBJ1-4,-,TGTGCCAGCAGGCCGGGACGGAGGTATGAAAAACTGTTTTTT,CASRPGRRYEKLFF
TRBV12-3/TRBV12-4,12,many,TRBJ1-5,-,TGTGCCAGCGGTCAGCAATTTCAGCCCCAGCATTTT,CASGQQFQPQHF
TRBV6-5,15,-,TRBJ2-7,-,TGTGCCAGCAGTTACTCGTACGGGGGGCTCTACGAGCAGTACTTC,CASSYSYGGLYEQYF
TRBV27,15,many,TRBJ2-1,-,TGTGCCAGCAGTCCGTCGACTGGATCCTACAATGAGCAGTTCTTC,CASSPSTGSYNEQFF
TRBV20-1,13,-,TRBJ2-2,-,TGCAGTGCTTCACAACGAGTAAGGGGGGAGCTGTTTTTT,CSASQRVRGELFF
TRBV18,14,few,TRBJ2-5,TRBD1,TGTGCCAGCTCAGACAGGGCCGACCAAGAGACCCAGCACTTC,CASSDRADQETQHF
TRBV11-2,15,-,TRBJ1-1,-,TGTGCCAGCAGCCCCCTTACGCAGCTGAACACTGAAGCTTTCTTT,CASSPLTQLNTEAFF
TRBV7-2,14,many,TRBJ1-1,TRBD1,TGTGCCAGCAGCTCTCACCAGGGGGGGACTGAAGCTTTCTTT,CASSSHQGGTEAFF
TRBV4-3,17,-,TRBJ2-3,-,TGCGCCAGCAGCCAAGACAGGCTTTCAATCGGCACAGATACGCAGTATTTT,CASSQDRLSIGTDTQYF
TRBV27,14,many,TRBJ1-4,-,TGTGCCAGCAGTTTTCGGGGGAAAGGAGAAAAACTGTTTTTT,CASSFRGKGEKLFF
TRBV27,15,many,TRBJ2-5,-,TGTGCCAGCAGTTTATCGTTAAGGGGCCAAGAGACCCAGTACTTC,CASSLSLRGQETQYF
TRBV7-9,12,many,TRBJ2-4,TRBD1,TGTGCCAGCGGCTTAGCGACAGGGAAGGAGTACTTC,CASGLATGKEYF
TRBV7-2,13,few,TRBJ2-5,-,TGTGCCAGCAGCTTAATGGGGGGAGAGACCCAGTACTTC,CASSLMGGETQYF
TRBV6-6,17,many,TRBJ1-4,-,TGTGCCAGCAGTTACGCCGACAGGCCCCCCCGGGGGGAAAAACTGTTTTTT,CASSYADRPPRGEKLFF
TRBV18,16,many,TRBJ1-1,-,TGTGCCAGCTCCCGGACCACGTACGTTCTGAACACTGAAGCTTTCTTT,CASSRTTYVLNTEAFF
TRBV20-1,15,many,TRBJ2-3,-,TGCAGTGCTAGCGGGACCTTAAGTGGCACAGATACGCAGTATTTT,CSASGTLSGTDTQYF
TRBV5-8,16,few,TRBJ1-5,TRBD1,TGTGCCAGCAGCTTACAGGGGGCTCCGGGCAATCAGCCCCGGCATTTT,CASSLQGAPGNQPRHF
TRBV12-3/TRBV12-4,12,-,TRBJ2-7,-,TGTGCCAGCAAGAGCGGCCTTAACGAGCAGTACTTC,CASKSGLNEQYF
TRBV11-1,16,many,TRBJ2-2,-,TGTGCCAGCAGCCCTAGCGTGGGGAGGAACACCGGGGAGCTGTTTTTT,CASSPSVGRNTGELFF
TRBV28,12,-,TRBJ1-2,-,TGTGCCAGCAGACGAACGGCCTATGGCTACACCTTC,CASRRTAYGYTF
TRBV12-3/TRBV12-4,15,many,TRBJ1-1,-,TGTGCCAGCAGACTTTTTGGGGGGACGGGGACTGAAGCTTTCTTT,CASRLFGGTGTEAFF
TRBV9,17,many,TRBJ2-3,TRBD2,TGTGCCAGCAGCGCTTTGGGGACTAGCGGTGGCACAGATACGCAGTATTTT,CASSALGTSGGTDTQYF
TRBV9,15,many,TRBJ2-1,TRBD2,TGTGCCAGCAGCCCACTAGCGGGAGATGATAATGAGCAGTTCTTC,CASSPLAGDDNEQFF